This T cell receptor beta chain derives from a study of shared clonotypes between healthy human individuals. In the study overall: Aged 18 to 49, the donors were a couple of women and a few men.

The V end lost 4 bases, the J end lost 2 bases, and 8 bases lay between the germline ends. Germline V gives CDR1 MNHEY, CDR2 SVGAGI. There are 13 residues in the CDR3. Negatively enriched CD4+ T cells were divided by CD45RA into naive and memory. Note on this clone: The antigen is undetermined.

Study observations and caveats: Donor scarcity curtailed the genetic and exposure-history diversity represented herein. Sharing across a few donors was seen in around 5% of naive CD4 clonotypes.

Generated by immunoSEQ multiplex PCR, the TCRdb table keeps only in-frame clones and is missing some. The table has some 2 million clones, 90% to 95% seen once. This receptor was obtained from a man aged 18 to 29 in good health. The chain uses TRBV6-5 and TRBJ2-5; D is unresolved. Sequenced: naive CD4+ T cells sorted from blood. The sample's subset: CD45RA+ positively selected. The CDR3 reads CASSWTPQETQYF. The CDR3 bases are TGTGCCAGCAGTTGGACCCCGCAAGAGACCCAGTACTTC.